One sample yielded the 6 T cell receptor beta chains listed below, sequenced in a study of blood T cell repertoires in COVID-19. Here immunoSEQ multiplex PCR was the method, and the copy in TCRdb shows in-frame clones only, minus some. There are some 290,000 clones in the sample; about 90% occur only once, and approximately 11% lies in the top ten. Sequencing input: peripheral blood. The receptors were gathered from a woman in her twenties or thirties with COVID-19, enrolled during active disease.

The genes are TRBV5-4 and TRBJ2-3; no definite D call. The V and J ends lost 4 bases and 5 bases respectively, with 17 bases between them. Germline assignment: CDR1 SGHNT and CDR2 YYREEE (reference sequence). This CDR3 is built from 15 residues. The CDR3, as DNA: TGTGCCAGCAGCCGCCTTTGGGCTGAGAAAGATACGCAGTATTTT. As protein: CASSRLWAEKDTQYF.

In DNA form, the CDR3 reads TGTGCCACCGGTCCAACTCGCGGTGAAGCTTTCTTT. Translating it yields CATGPTRGEAFF. The J gene is TRBJ1-1, the V gene TRBV10-3; no clear D gene. Germline CDR1 ENHRY, CDR2 SYGVKD. The V gene lost 10 bases and the J gene lost 7 bases, with 16 bases spanning the gap. The CDR3 has 12 residues.

Only one count was recorded for this clone. CDR3 sequence: CASSLSSLNEQFF. The CDR3 DNA follows: TGTGCCAGCAGTTTATCTAGTCTCAATGAGCAGTTCTTC. The chain has TRBV28 and TRBJ2-1; D is unresolved. Trimming cost V 1 base and J 6 bases, with 7 bases left between them. Looked up from germline, CDR1 is MDHEN and CDR2 is SYDVKM. CDR3 size: 13 residues.

DNA for the CDR3: TGTGCCGTGGGCGCGGGTCGGCACAATGAGCAGTTCTTC. It is translated as CAVGAGRHNEQFF. The J gene is TRBJ2-1, the V gene TRBV6-5; a possible D gene is TRBD2 (5 bases). This CDR3 region has 13 residues. With 11 bases removed from V and 5 bases from J, the gap between germline ends came to 16 bases. Germline V gene sequence: CDR1 MNHEY, CDR2 SVGAGI.

The chain carries TRBV27 and TRBJ2-5; 9 bases agree with TRBD2. CDR1 is MNHEY, CDR2 SMNVEV, per germline (reference sequence). The CDR3 is 15 residues long. For the CDR3, the DNA is TGTGCTAGCGGGGATAGCGGGAGTTTGTTGGAGACCCAGTACTTC. Protein: CASGDSGSLLETQYF.

The CDR3 protein is CSVQTGWENEKLFF. DNA of the CDR3: TGCAGCGTTCAAACGGGGTGGGAGAATGAAAAACTGTTTTTT. The genes are TRBV29-1 and TRBJ1-4, with no clear D. The CDR3 is 14 residues long. Per the germline V gene, CDR1 is SQVTM and CDR2 is ANQGSEA. V lost 5 bases, J lost 5 bases, and 15 bases lay in between.